These 10 T cell receptor beta chains were sequenced from one sample in a study of OX40 agonist ivuxolimab in advanced cancers. TCRdb's copy holds only in-frame clones and misses some; the assay was immunoSEQ multiplex PCR. The sample has tens of thousands of clones; around 83% are singletons. This material consisted of CD4+ or CD8+ T cells sorted from blood, taken in a trial of the OX40 agonist ivuxolimab. Receptors originate from an adult with an advanced solid tumor such as melanoma, head and neck, liver or kidney cancer.

The chain employs TRBV6-1 and TRBJ1-1; possibly TRBD1 for D (6 bases). Germline V CDR1 and CDR2: MNHNS, SASEGT. The CDR3 is 12 amino acids. The V gene lost 2 bases and the J gene lost 9 bases, with 10 bases spanning the gap. The CDR3 region has the DNA TGTGCCAGCAGTGAAAACAGGGAAAAAGCTTTCTTT. Translating it yields CASSENREKAFF.

The chain uses TRBV2 and TRBJ2-7; TRBD1 agrees at 8 bases. V lost 2 bases to trimming and J lost 7 bases; unmatched junction nucleotides: 7. Per the germline V gene, CDR1 is SNHLY and CDR2 is FYNNEI. There are 14 residues in the CDR3. The CDR3 coding sequence is TGTGCCAGCAGTGAACACAGGGGGTCTTGGGAGCAGTACTTC. As protein: CASSEHRGSWEQYF. Combining the CDR3 with reference TRBV2 and TRBJ2-7 gives the whole variable domain EPEVTQTPSHQVTQMGQEVILRCVPISNHLYFYWYRQILGQKVEFLVSFYNNEISEKSEIFDDQFSVERPDGSNFTLKIRSTKLEDSAMYFCASSEHRGSWEQYFGPGTRLTVT.

The rearrangement joins TRBV7-8 to TRBJ2-1; D might be TRBD1 (5 bases). CDR3 length: 13 residues. The V gene's germline CDR1 is SGHVS and CDR2 FQNEAQ. V was pared by 5 bases and J by 6 bases, with 11 bases between. DNA for the CDR3: TGTGCCAGCAGCCGAAGGGGCCTCAATGAGCAGTTCTTC. Protein sequence: CASSRRGLNEQFF.

The rearrangement uses TRBV6-1 and TRBJ1-2, with a possible D match to TRBD1 (6 bases). Germline V gene lookup returns CDR1 MNHNS and CDR2 SASEGT. V lost 7 bases to trimming and J lost 11 bases, with 26 bases between them. This CDR3 is built from 15 residues. The CDR3 nucleotides are TGTGCCAGCAACCCGCAGGGGTCTCCCCAGTTTGGGTACACCTTC. Its translation: CASNPQGSPQFGYTF.

The chain uses TRBV28 and TRBJ2-7; D is unresolved. Trimming took 3 bases from V and 3 from J, leaving 6 bases between them. The CDR3 consists of 12 residues. Germline loops: CDR1 MDHEN, CDR2 SYDVKM. This CDR3 reads CASSFQDYEQYF. CDR3 DNA sequence: TGTGCCAGCAGTTTCCAAGACTACGAGCAGTACTTC.

The chain uses TRBV7-2 and TRBJ2-7; D unclear. V was pared by 6 bases and J by 6 bases, with 12 bases between. The CDR3 has 12 residues. CDR1 is SGHTA and CDR2 is FQGNSA in the germline V gene. The CDR3 sequence: CASSYSASEQYF. The CDR3 bases are TGTGCCAGCAGTTATTCAGCGAGCGAGCAGTACTTC.

The rearrangement uses TRBV2 and TRBJ2-1, with 14 bases fitting TRBD2. Trimming removed 8 bases from V and 10 bases from J; junction bases left unmatched: 7. Germline-derived CDR1 and CDR2 are SNHLY and FYNNEI. The CDR3 extends over 14 amino acids. This CDR3 is CASSRTSGGREQFF. The CDR3 nucleotides are TGTGCCAGCTCGCGGACTAGCGGGGGGAGGGAGCAGTTCTTC. Full variable domain (outside the CDR3, taken from reference TRBV2 and TRBJ2-1): EPEVTQTPSHQVTQMGQEVILRCVPISNHLYFYWYRQILGQKVEFLVSFYNNEISEKSEIFDDQFSVERPDGSNFTLKIRSTKLEDSAMYFCASSRTSGGREQFFGPGTRLTVL.

This clone appeared a few times. The same CDR3 also results from other DNA sequences found in this sample. V is TRBV2 and J is TRBJ2-2; D might be TRBD1 or TRBD2, each matching 7 bases. V was cut by 4 bases and J by 8 bases, with 14 bases left in between. The CDR3 has 14 amino acids. Germline V gene data show CDR1 as SNHLY and CDR2 as FYNNEI. The CDR3 region has the DNA TGTGCCAGCAGTGTGACAGGGAGGGGTGGGGAGCTGTTTTTT. Encoded protein: CASSVTGRGGELFF.

This clone has a handful of counts. The chain uses TRBV6-5 and TRBJ1-2; D possibly corresponds to TRBD1 (6 bases). The ends were cut back, 2 bases at V and 0 bases at J, with 10 bases in the middle. The CDR3 contains 15 residues. Per the germline V gene, CDR1 is MNHEY and CDR2 is SVGAGI. Written as DNA, the CDR3 is TGTGCCAGCAGTTACCTACAGGGAGCTAACTATGGCTACACCTTC. Its protein product is CASSYLQGANYGYTF.

The chain employs TRBV5-1 and TRBJ1-6; 10 bases are shared with TRBD1. Germline CDR1 is SGHRS and CDR2 is YFSETQ. This CDR3 region has 16 residues. V lost 0 bases, J lost 7 bases, and 4 bases stayed unmatched. The CDR3 bases are TGCGCCAGCAGCTTGGGCTCGGGACAGGGGAATTCACCCCTCCACTTT. The encoded protein is CASSLGSGQGNSPLHF. Full variable domain (rest looked up from reference TRBV5-1 and TRBJ1-6): KAGVTQTPRYLIKTRGQQVTLSCSPISGHRSVSWYQQTPGQGLQFLFEYFSETQRNKGNFPGRFSGRQFSNSRSEMNVSTLELGDSALYLCASSLGSGQGNSPLHFGNGTRLTVT.